Listed here is a single TCR beta chain. Its antigen is unknown. Trimming took 2 bases from V and 0 from J, leaving 8 bases between them. The CDR3 length is 15 residues. Germline V gene sequence: CDR1 SGHRS, CDR2 YFSETQ. Sequencing used immunoSEQ multiplex PCR; TCRdb keeps in-frame clones, though not all of them. Here the sample spans nearly 70,000 clones, about 85% being singletons. These data are taken from a study of OX40 agonist ivuxolimab in advanced cancers. Study outcomes and limitations: More expanded clones were seen, on average, in CD8+ T cells than in CD4+.

Material: CD4+ or CD8+ T cells sorted from blood, obtained in a trial of the OX40 agonist ivuxolimab. This chain links TRBV5-1 with TRBJ1-4; D call uncertain. This sequence was found in an adult with an advanced solid tumor such as melanoma, head and neck, liver or kidney cancer. The CDR3 sequence is CASSFQAATNEKLFF. The CDR3 DNA reads TGCGCCAGCAGCTTCCAGGCTGCAACTAATGAAAAACTGTTTTTT.